This T cell receptor beta chain was recorded in a study of control samples from healthy donors and cancer patients. Only in-frame clones appear in the TCRdb table, and some are missing; sequencing was by immunoSEQ multiplex PCR. The sample holds some 130,000 clones, around 92% seen once. The CDR3 is 14 residues long. The V and J ends lost 7 bases and 0 bases respectively, with 14 bases between them. Germline CDR1 and CDR2: SGHRS and YFSETQ. The origin of this receptor is a woman aged 45-60 years in good health. The chain combines TRBV5-1 with TRBJ2-7, with D possibly TRBD1 on 7 matching bases. The specimen was blood. CDR3 in DNA: TGCGCCAGCCAGGGGGACTCCACCTCCTACGAGCAGTACTTC. Translated, it gives CASQGDSTSYEQYF. The complete variable domain, with remaining parts taken from reference TRBV5-1 and TRBJ2-7, reads KAGVTQTPRYLIKTRGQQVTLSCSPISGHRSVSWYQQTPGQGLQFLFEYFSETQRNKGNFPGRFSGRQFSNSRSEMNVSTLELGDSALYLCASQGDSTSYEQYFGPGTRLTVT.